A single sample gave rise to the 9 T cell receptor beta chains below, sequenced in a study of beta chain features in type 1 diabetes. Whole-study results and caveats: Type 1 diabetes patients had TCRB CDR3s that were shorter (moderately but significantly so) in all four CD4+ subsets.

The isolated RNA, all of it, was reverse transcribed, so expressed TCRB transcripts were what got sequenced. This table comes from immunoSEQ multiplex PCR, and its TCRdb copy is limited to in-frame clones, with some not included. The table lists some 160,000 clones, 9% to 10% of them singletons, with roughly 0.7% in the top ten. The antigens for these receptors are not known. Sequencing was done on a sample of central memory CD4+ T cells from blood. The origin of the receptors is a woman aged 25 to 39 with type 1 diabetes.

J is TRBJ2-7 and V is TRBV6-5, with 8 bases aligning to TRBD2. V was pared by 0 bases and J by 4 bases, with 5 bases of the junction left unmatched. Germline V gives CDR1 MNHEY, CDR2 SVGAGI. CDR3 length equals 15 residues. CDR3 sequence (DNA): TGTGCCAGCAGTTACTCTCGCGGGGGGATATACGAGCAGTACTTC. Its translation: CASSYSRGGIYEQYF.

The CDR3 loop reads CASSAGDTNTEAFF. CDR3 nucleotide sequence: TGTGCCAGCAGCGCCGGGGATACGAACACTGAAGCTTTCTTT. This sequence joins TRBV9 and TRBJ1-1; no definite D call. The ends were cut back, 3 bases at V and 1 base at J, with 10 bases in the middle. Germline V gene sequence: CDR1 SGDLS, CDR2 YYNGEE. The CDR3 is made up of 14 amino acids.

This clone is a singleton in its sample. The chain joins TRBV7-2 to TRBJ2-1; possibly TRBD2 for D (6 bases). CDR1 is SGHTA and CDR2 is FQGNSA in the germline V gene. V shed 4 bases and J shed 2 bases, with 21 bases lying between them. The CDR3 length is 18 residues. CDR3 bases: TGTGCCAGCAGCTCTTCTTACTGGGCATCGGGGGCCTACAATGAGCAGTTCTTC. Its translation is CASSSSYWASGAYNEQFF.

This clone has more than one count but fewer than ten. This chain connects TRBV7-9 to TRBJ1-5, with 7 nucleotides matching TRBD1. Germline CDR1 and CDR2: SEHNR and FQNEAQ (reference sequence). The V gene end was trimmed by 4 bases and the J gene end by 0 bases; junction bases not matched to a gene: 12. The length of the CDR3 is 18 residues. CDR3 in DNA: TGTGCCAGCAGCTCCAACGAAGGCACAGGGGATAGCAATCAGCCCCAGCATTTT. Translated: CASSSNEGTGDSNQPQHF.

The chain joins TRBV14 to TRBJ2-1; 11 nucleotides agree with TRBD2. Trimming cost V 0 bases and J 6 bases; bases outside gene matches: 7. The CDR3 consists of 17 residues. Germline loops: CDR1 SGHDN, CDR2 FVKESK. CDR3 protein: CASSQEVRGLAVNEQFF. CDR3 coding DNA: TGTGCCAGCAGCCAAGAGGTTCGGGGACTAGCGGTCAATGAGCAGTTCTTC.

Notes on this clone: Other DNA sequences in the same sample also yield this CDR3. This chain joins TRBV10-3 and TRBJ2-1; 7 bases are shared with TRBD2. CDR3 length equals 15 residues. Germline-derived CDR1 and CDR2 are ENHRY and SYGVKD. V lost 3 bases and J lost 3; bases outside the gene matches: 5. The DNA of the CDR3 is TGTGCCATCAGTGAAGGCGGGAGAGGCTACAATGAGCAGTTCTTC. It specifies CAISEGGRGYNEQFF.

This clone was observed a handful of times. This rearrangement joins TRBV7-9 to TRBJ2-7; the D gene is possibly TRBD1 (6 bases). V lost 2 bases, J lost 0 bases, and 8 bases lay in between. Per germline, CDR1 SEHNR and CDR2 FQNEAQ (reference sequence). CDR3 length equals 14 residues. The CDR3 spells CASSLTGNSYEQYF. The CDR3 DNA is TGTGCCAGCAGCTTAACAGGGAACTCCTACGAGCAGTACTTC. The full variable domain, in which reference TRBV7-9 and TRBJ2-7 provide the parts outside the CDR3, is DTGVSQNPRHKITKRGQNVTFRCDPISEHNRLYWYRQTLGQGPEFLTYFQNEAQLEKSRLLSDRFSAERPKGSFSTLEIQRTEQGDSAMYLCASSLTGNSYEQYFGPGTRLTVT.

The rearrangement links TRBV11-3 to TRBJ2-2, with TRBD1 identical over 9 bases. V gave up 6 bases and J gave up 3 bases; unmatched junction bases: 2. Germline loops: CDR1 SGHNT, CDR2 YENEEA. This CDR3 is built from 14 residues. Written as DNA, the CDR3 is TGTGCCAGCAGTTGGACAGGGGACACCGGGGAGCTGTTTTTT. Its translation: CASSWTGDTGELFF.

This chain connects TRBV11-3 to TRBJ2-5; no definite D call. Germline V gives CDR1 SGHNT, CDR2 YENEEA. The CDR3 is made up of 14 amino acids. The ends were cut back, 5 bases at V and 3 bases at J, with 13 bases in the middle. The CDR3 spells CASSPANSEETQYF. The CDR3 DNA follows: TGTGCCAGCAGCCCCGCTAACTCGGAAGAGACCCAGTACTTC.